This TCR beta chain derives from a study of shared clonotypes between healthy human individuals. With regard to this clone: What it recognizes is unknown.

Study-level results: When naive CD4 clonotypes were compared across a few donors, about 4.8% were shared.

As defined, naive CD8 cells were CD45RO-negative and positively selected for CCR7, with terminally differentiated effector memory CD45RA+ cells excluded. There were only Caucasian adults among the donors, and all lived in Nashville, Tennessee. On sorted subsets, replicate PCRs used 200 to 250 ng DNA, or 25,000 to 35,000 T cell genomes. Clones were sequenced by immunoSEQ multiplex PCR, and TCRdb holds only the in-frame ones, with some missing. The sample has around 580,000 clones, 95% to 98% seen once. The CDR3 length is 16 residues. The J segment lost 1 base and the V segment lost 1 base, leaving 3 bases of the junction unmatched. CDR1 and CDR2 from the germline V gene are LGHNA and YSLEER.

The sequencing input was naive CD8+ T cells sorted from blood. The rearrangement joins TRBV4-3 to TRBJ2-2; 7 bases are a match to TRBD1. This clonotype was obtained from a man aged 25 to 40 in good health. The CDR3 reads CASSQGWTGNTGELFF. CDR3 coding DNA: TGCGCCAGCAGCCAAGGGTGGACAGGGAACACCGGGGAGCTGTTTTTT.